What follows are 29 T cell receptor beta chains derived from one specimen sequenced in a study of T cell changes during pregnancy in multiple sclerosis. This table comes from immunoSEQ multiplex PCR, and its TCRdb copy is limited to in-frame clones, with some not included. The sample includes roughly 70,000 clones, around 92% of them seen just once. The sequencing used peripheral blood, collected before pregnancy. The receptors come from a female donor with multiple sclerosis, enrolled in a pregnancy study.

This chain uses TRBV4-3 with TRBJ2-7; D is unresolved. Germline lookup yields CDR1 LGHNA and CDR2 YSLEER. The CDR3 sequence is 13 residues long. Trimming pared 6 bases from V and 3 bases from J, leaving 12 bases between. Written as DNA, the CDR3 is TGCGCCAGCAGTTCTAAGTTGTACTACGAGCAGTACTTC. Protein product: CASSSKLYYEQYF.

The chain carries TRBV9 and TRBJ2-1, with 8 bases identical to TRBD2. The CDR3 totals 15 residues. V shed 1 base, J shed 6 bases, and the junction held 6 bases outside the gene matches. Germline-derived CDR1 and CDR2 are SGDLS and YYNGEE. The CDR3 here is CASSVLPGGPNEQFF. For the CDR3, the DNA is TGTGCCAGCAGCGTACTCCCGGGAGGGCCCAATGAGCAGTTCTTC.

The V gene is TRBV11-2, the J gene TRBJ2-7; 8 nucleotides line up with TRBD2. J gave up 1 base and V 6 bases, and 11 bases lay outside the gene matches. This CDR3 has 16 residues. Per the germline V gene, CDR1 is SGHAT and CDR2 is FQNNGV. CDR3 nucleotides: TGTGCCAGCAGGCCAATCGGGGCTAGCGGGTCCTACGAGCAGTACTTC. Translating gives CASRPIGASGSYEQYF.

This clone came up once. The rearrangement uses TRBV4-3 and TRBJ1-3; the match to TRBD1 covers 9 bases. The CDR3 has 15 amino acids. V lost 3 bases and J lost 4; bases outside the gene matches: 4. From germline, CDR1 is LGHNA and CDR2 YSLEER. The CDR3 nucleotides are TGCGCCAGCAGCCAGGGGACAGGGTACGGAAACACCATATATTTT. Its protein is CASSQGTGYGNTIYF.

The V and J genes are TRBV6-1 and TRBJ2-5; 7 nucleotides align to TRBD1. Germline V gene sequence: CDR1 MNHNS, CDR2 SASEGT. V lost 4 bases and J lost 0; bases outside the gene matches: 2. There are 14 residues in the CDR3. The DNA of the CDR3 is TGTGCCAGCAGTGGGGGACAGAACCAAGAGACCCAGTACTTC. It is translated as CASSGGQNQETQYF.

This clone showed up many times. The rearrangement joins TRBV5-1 to TRBJ2-1; D uncertain. V was cut by 2 bases and J by 8 bases, with 14 bases left in between. CDR3 length equals 14 residues. The germline V gene encodes CDR1 SGHRS and CDR2 YFSETQ. The chain's CDR3 is CASSLGGPRDEQFF. DNA of the CDR3: TGCGCCAGCAGCTTAGGCGGCCCCCGGGATGAGCAGTTCTTC.

The chain carries TRBV5-4 and TRBJ1-2; 8 positions match TRBD1. The trim removed 4 bases at V and 12 bases at J, leaving 8 bases unmatched. The CDR3 loop spans 12 amino acids. Germline-derived CDR1 and CDR2 are SGHNT and YYREEE (reference sequence). CDR3 in DNA: TGTGCCAGCAGCCCTCAAGGGACAGGTCACACCTTC. Translating gives CASSPQGTGHTF.

The chain carries TRBV7-6 and TRBJ2-1; 8 bases match TRBD2. V was clipped by 5 bases and J by 4 bases; unmatched bases: 4. CDR1 is SGHVS and CDR2 is FNYEAQ in the germline V gene. The CDR3 length is 14 residues. In nucleotides, the CDR3 is TGTGCCAGCAGCCCCCGACTAGCGTACAATGAGCAGTTCTTC. Its translation: CASSPRLAYNEQFF.

The chain joins TRBV13 to TRBJ2-7; D is possibly TRBD2 (7 bases). Germline CDR1 PRHDT, CDR2 FYEKMQ (reference sequence). V was clipped by 5 bases and J by 5 bases, with 22 bases between them. The CDR3 runs to 16 residues. The chain's CDR3 is CASSVRGALLTDEQYF. In nucleotides, the CDR3 is TGTGCCAGCAGCGTTCGGGGGGCGCTTCTTACCGACGAGCAGTACTTC.

This chain joins TRBV5-4 and TRBJ2-2; 15 positions agree with TRBD2. The V gene end was trimmed by 1 base and the J gene end by 7 bases; junction bases not matched to a gene: 5. Germline values: CDR1 SGHNT, CDR2 YYREEE (reference sequence). The length of the CDR3 is 17 residues. This CDR3 reads CASSLSPGLAGGGELFF. The CDR3 nucleotides read TGTGCCAGCAGCTTGAGCCCGGGACTAGCGGGGGGCGGGGAGCTGTTTTTT.

This sequence joins TRBV11-2 and TRBJ2-7, with 14 bases identical to TRBD2. CDR3 length: 17 amino acids. The germline CDR1 and CDR2 sequences are SGHAT and FQNNGV. With 2 bases clipped from V and 6 bases from J, the junction kept 9 bases outside the gene matches. The CDR3 reads CASSLIGRGLAGGEQYF. As DNA, the CDR3 is TGTGCCAGCAGCTTAATCGGCCGTGGACTAGCGGGAGGCGAGCAGTACTTC.

The chain combines TRBV28 with TRBJ2-7, with D unclear. The CDR3 contains 13 residues. Trimming took 10 bases from V and 4 from J, leaving 17 bases between them. Germline CDR1 MDHEN, CDR2 SYDVKM. CDR3 loop: CATATSPGYEQYF. The CDR3 DNA is TGTGCCACCGCAACTTCGCCCGGTTACGAGCAGTACTTC.

The chain recombines TRBV4-1 with TRBJ1-5, with D perhaps TRBD1 (6 bases). CDR3 length: 14 residues. Trimming took off 4 bases at V and 2 bases at J, with 9 bases between the two ends. From germline, CDR1 is MGHRA and CDR2 YSYEKL. The CDR3 nucleotides read TGCGCCAGCAGCCCACAGGGAGGCAATCAGCCCCAGCATTTT. It yields the protein CASSPQGGNQPQHF.

V gene TRBV9 combines with J gene TRBJ1-3, with D uncertain. Germline values: CDR1 SGDLS, CDR2 YYNGEE. Between the trimmed V and J ends, which lost 3 bases and 2 bases, there was a span of 3 bases. CDR3 length equals 12 residues. The CDR3 DNA reads TGTGCCAGCAGCGCCGCTGGAAACACCATATATTTT. It is translated as CASSAAGNTIYF.

The rearrangement joins TRBV14 to TRBJ1-2; 8 positions match TRBD1. CDR1 and CDR2 from the germline V gene are SGHDN and FVKESK. V shed 5 bases and J 4 bases; nucleotides not matched to a gene: 12. This CDR3 region has 16 residues. The chain's CDR3 is CASSSWTGSNLYGYTF. The DNA for the CDR3 is TGTGCCAGCAGCTCCTGGACAGGGTCAAATCTCTATGGCTACACCTTC.

In this sample, this clone turned up a few times. V and J are TRBV19 and TRBJ1-2, with no clear D. The CDR3 sequence is 13 residues long. V gave up 3 bases and J gave up 10 bases, with 15 bases separating them. CDR1 LNHDA and CDR2 SQIVND come from the germline V gene (reference sequence). The CDR3 bases are TGTGCCAGTAGTATGATGGTCGACTGGGTCTACACCTTC. Translated, it gives CASSMMVDWVYTF.

The rearrangement uses TRBV9 and TRBJ2-7; 8 bases match TRBD2. CDR1 SGDLS and CDR2 YYNGEE come from the germline V gene. The CDR3 sequence is 13 residues long. The V segment lost 1 base and the J segment 3 bases; nucleotides outside the gene matches: 0. CDR3 amino acids: CASSVTSGYEQYF. CDR3 sequence (DNA): TGTGCCAGCAGCGTAACTAGCGGCTACGAGCAGTACTTC.

The chain recombines TRBV7-3 with TRBJ1-2; TRBD1 is a possible D gene (5 bases). Trimming took off 1 base at V and 6 bases at J, with 12 bases between the two ends. Germline CDR1 reads SGHTA; CDR2 reads FQGTGA. The CDR3 consists of 14 residues. The CDR3 region has the DNA TGTGCCAGCAGCTTAAGGGGCTGGGGGGATGGCTACACCTTC. Protein product: CASSLRGWGDGYTF. The entire variable domain, with the rest obtained from reference TRBV7-3 and TRBJ1-2, is as follows: GAGVSQTPSNKVTEKGKYVELRCDPISGHTALYWYRQSLGQGPEFLIYFQGTGAADDSGLPNDRFFAVRPEGSVSTLKIQRTERGDSAVYLCASSLRGWGDGYTFGSGTRLTVV.

The chain is built from TRBV4-3 and TRBJ2-7; 7 bases map to TRBD2. V dropped 0 bases and J dropped 0; count of bases not matched to a gene: 2. The CDR3 covers 15 residues. Per the germline V gene, CDR1 is LGHNA and CDR2 is YSLEER. The CDR3 loop reads CASSQDGGTSYEQYF. DNA for the CDR3: TGCGCCAGCAGCCAAGACGGGGGGACCTCCTACGAGCAGTACTTC.

This sequence joins TRBV19 and TRBJ2-7, with 11 bases matching TRBD1. The CDR3 runs to 13 residues. V lost 8 bases, J lost 0 bases, and 0 bases stayed unmatched. The germline CDR1 and CDR2 sequences are LNHDA and SQIVND (reference sequence). The CDR3 bases are TGTGCCAGTGGACAGGGGGCCTCCTACGAGCAGTACTTC. Translation: CASGQGASYEQYF.

The chain carries TRBV11-3 and TRBJ2-1; 7 positions match TRBD2. This CDR3 comprises 14 residues. J gave up 0 bases and V 5 bases, and 1 base lay outside the gene matches. The V gene's germline CDR1 is SGHNT and CDR2 YENEEA. The CDR3 nucleotides are TGTGCCAGCAGCCCGGGGGGCTCCTACAATGAGCAGTTCTTC. This sequence encodes CASSPGGSYNEQFF. Full variable domain (rest looked up from reference TRBV11-3 and TRBJ2-1): EAGVVQSPRYKIIEKKQPVAFWCNPISGHNTLYWYLQNLGQGPELLIRYENEEAVDDSQLPKDRFSAERLKGVDSTLKIQPAELGDSAVYLCASSPGGSYNEQFFGPGTRLTVL.

The chain recombines TRBV5-4 with TRBJ2-3; D remains ambiguous. Germline V CDR1 and CDR2: SGHNT, YYREEE (reference sequence). The CDR3 contains 11 residues. Between the trimmed V and J ends, which lost 4 bases and 4 bases, there was a span of 4 bases. The CDR3 loop is CASSHSDTQYF. The DNA for the CDR3 is TGTGCCAGCAGCCACTCAGATACGCAGTATTTT.

The rearrangement joins TRBV11-1 to TRBJ2-5, with D possibly TRBD1 on 6 matching bases. This CDR3 has 15 residues. V lost 3 bases and J lost 3, with 14 bases in between. CDR1 SGHAT and CDR2 FQDESV come from the germline V gene (reference sequence). The chain's CDR3 is CASSFLGGFKETQYF. The CDR3 DNA reads as TGTGCCAGCAGCTTTCTTGGGGGCTTTAAAGAGACCCAGTACTTC.

This clone has a count of ten or more. The rearrangement joins TRBV19 to TRBJ1-5, with 7 positions matching TRBD1. J was trimmed by 5 bases and V by 8 bases; bases with no gene match: 9. This CDR3 has 14 residues. Looked up from germline, CDR1 is LNHDA and CDR2 is SQIVND (reference sequence). CDR3 region: CASGPQGRDQPQHF. The CDR3 coding sequence is TGTGCCAGTGGGCCACAGGGGCGAGATCAGCCCCAGCATTTT.

The V and J genes are TRBV9 and TRBJ2-7; 11 bases agree with TRBD2. The CDR3 contains 16 residues. The germline gives CDR1 SGDLS, CDR2 YYNGEE. The ends lost 2 bases at V and 3 bases at J; junction bases unmatched: 7. Here the CDR3 reads CASSVKVTSGIYEQYF. The CDR3 DNA reads TGTGCCAGCAGCGTGAAGGTGACTAGCGGGATCTACGAGCAGTACTTC.

The genes are TRBV12-2 and TRBJ2-7; TRBD1 is taken as the D call from the table, unchecked against the DNA. TRBV12-2 is a pseudogene locus. This CDR3 is built from 17 residues. The CDR3 region is CASRRYSPYREPYEQYF. CDR3 bases: TGTGCAAGTCGCAGATATTCCCCGTACAGGGAACCCTACGAGCAGTACTTC.

This sequence joins TRBV15 and TRBJ2-3; 9 nucleotides align to TRBD2. The length of the CDR3 is 16 residues. Germline values: CDR1 LNHNV, CDR2 YYDKDF (reference sequence). V lost 1 base, J lost 6 bases, and 8 bases stayed unmatched. The CDR3: CATSRGLPSGNDTQYF. The CDR3 nucleotides read TGTGCCACCAGCAGAGGGCTGCCTAGCGGGAATGATACGCAGTATTTT.

This chain uses TRBV20-1 with TRBJ2-7; D gene uncertain. CDR1 and CDR2 (germline): DFQATT, SNEGSKA (reference sequence). V was pared by 5 bases and J by 4 bases, with 9 bases between. The CDR3 is 11 amino acids. The CDR3 loop reads CSADYLYEQYF. CDR3 DNA: TGCAGTGCTGATTACTTATACGAGCAGTACTTC.

This rearrangement joins TRBV5-5 to TRBJ2-7, with D possibly being TRBD2 (5 bases). Germline assignment: CDR1 SGHKS and CDR2 YYEKEE (reference sequence). CDR3 size: 16 residues. The V end lost 3 bases, the J end lost 0 bases, and 16 bases lay between the germline ends. CDR3 sequence: CASSWGGGPDSYEQYF. The CDR3 region has the DNA TGTGCCAGCAGCTGGGGTGGCGGGCCTGACTCCTACGAGCAGTACTTC.